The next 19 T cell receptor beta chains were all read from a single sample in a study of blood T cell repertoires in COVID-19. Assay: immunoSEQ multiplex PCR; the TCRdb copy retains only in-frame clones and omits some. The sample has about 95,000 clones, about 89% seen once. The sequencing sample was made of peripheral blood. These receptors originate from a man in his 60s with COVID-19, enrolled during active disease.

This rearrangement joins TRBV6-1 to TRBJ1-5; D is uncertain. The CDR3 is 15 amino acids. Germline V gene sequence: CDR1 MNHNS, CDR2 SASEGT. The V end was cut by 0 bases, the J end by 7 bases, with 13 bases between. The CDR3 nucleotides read TGTGCCAGCAGTGAAGCACGGAGGAGTTCGCAGCCCCAGCATTTT. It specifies CASSEARRSSQPQHF.

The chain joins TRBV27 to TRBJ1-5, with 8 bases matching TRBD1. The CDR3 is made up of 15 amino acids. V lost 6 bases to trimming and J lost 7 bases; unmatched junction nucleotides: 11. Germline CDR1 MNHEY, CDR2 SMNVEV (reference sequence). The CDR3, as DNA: TGTGCCAGCAGCCTAGTCGGACAGGGTACACAGCCCCAGCATTTT. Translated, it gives CASSLVGQGTQPQHF.

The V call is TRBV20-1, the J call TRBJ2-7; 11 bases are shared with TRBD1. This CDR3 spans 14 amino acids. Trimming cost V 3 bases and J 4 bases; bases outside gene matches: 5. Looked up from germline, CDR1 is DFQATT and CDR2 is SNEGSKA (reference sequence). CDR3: CSASPGTGGYEQYF. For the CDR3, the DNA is TGCAGTGCTAGTCCCGGGACAGGGGGGTACGAGCAGTACTTC.

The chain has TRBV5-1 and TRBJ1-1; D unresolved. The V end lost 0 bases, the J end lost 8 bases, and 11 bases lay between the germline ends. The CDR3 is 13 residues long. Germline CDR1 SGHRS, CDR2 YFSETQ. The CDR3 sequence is CASSLVGLSEAFF. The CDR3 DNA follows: TGCGCCAGCAGCTTGGTGGGCTTAAGCGAAGCTTTCTTT.

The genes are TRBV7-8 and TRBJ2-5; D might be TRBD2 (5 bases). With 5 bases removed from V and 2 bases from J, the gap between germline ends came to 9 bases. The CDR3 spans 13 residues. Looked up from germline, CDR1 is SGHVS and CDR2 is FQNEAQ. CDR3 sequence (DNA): TGTGCCAGCAGCGCGGACTTTCAAGAGACCCAGTACTTC. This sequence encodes CASSADFQETQYF.

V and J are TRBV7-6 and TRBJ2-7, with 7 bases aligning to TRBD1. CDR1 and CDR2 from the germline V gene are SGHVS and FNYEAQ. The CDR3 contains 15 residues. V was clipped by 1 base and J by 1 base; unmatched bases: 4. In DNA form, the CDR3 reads TGTGCCAGCAGCTTAGTCCAGGGGGAGTCCTACGAGCAGTACTTC. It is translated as CASSLVQGESYEQYF.

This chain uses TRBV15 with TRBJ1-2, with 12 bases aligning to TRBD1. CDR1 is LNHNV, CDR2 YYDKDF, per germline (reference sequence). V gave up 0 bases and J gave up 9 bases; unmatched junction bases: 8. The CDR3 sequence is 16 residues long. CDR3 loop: CATSRDRYGTGGRYTF. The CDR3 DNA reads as TGTGCCACCAGCAGAGATCGTTACGGGACAGGGGGCCGCTACACCTTC.

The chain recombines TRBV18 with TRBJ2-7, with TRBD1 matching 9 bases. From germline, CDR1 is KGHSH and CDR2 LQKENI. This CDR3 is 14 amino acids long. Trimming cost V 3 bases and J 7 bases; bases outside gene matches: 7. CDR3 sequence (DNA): TGTGCCAGCTCACCTGGGACAGGGAGGGATGAGCAGTACTTC. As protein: CASSPGTGRDEQYF.

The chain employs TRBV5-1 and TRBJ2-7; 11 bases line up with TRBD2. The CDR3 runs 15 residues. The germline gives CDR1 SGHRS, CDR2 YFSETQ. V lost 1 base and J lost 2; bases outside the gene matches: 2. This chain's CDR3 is CASSLKTSGTYEQYF. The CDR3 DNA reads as TGCGCCAGCAGCTTGAAGACTAGCGGGACCTACGAGCAGTACTTC.

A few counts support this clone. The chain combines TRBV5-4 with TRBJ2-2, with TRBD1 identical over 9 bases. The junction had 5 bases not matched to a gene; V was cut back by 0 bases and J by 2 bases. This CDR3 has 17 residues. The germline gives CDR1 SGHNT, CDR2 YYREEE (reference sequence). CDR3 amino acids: CASSLDGTGLNTGELFF. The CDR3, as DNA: TGTGCCAGCAGCTTGGACGGGACAGGGCTCAACACCGGGGAGCTGTTTTTT.

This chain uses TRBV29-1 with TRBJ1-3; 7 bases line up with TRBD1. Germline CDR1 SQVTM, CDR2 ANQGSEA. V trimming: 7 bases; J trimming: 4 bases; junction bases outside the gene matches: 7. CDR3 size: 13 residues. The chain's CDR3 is CSADRDGGNTIYF. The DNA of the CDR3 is TGCAGCGCCGACAGGGATGGCGGAAACACCATATATTTT. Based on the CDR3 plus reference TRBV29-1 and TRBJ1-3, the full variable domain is SAVISQKPSRDICQRGTSLTIQCQVDSQVTMMFWYRQQPGQSLTLIATANQGSEATYESGFVIDKFPISRPNLTFSTLTVSNMSPEDSSIYLCSADRDGGNTIYFGEGSWLTVV.

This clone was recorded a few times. The CDR3 loop is CASSNAGEQFF. For the CDR3, the DNA is TGTGCCAGCAGTAACGCAGGGGAGCAGTTCTTC. The V call is TRBV25-1, the J call TRBJ2-1; perhaps TRBD1 as D (5 bases). V was trimmed by 5 bases and J by 10 bases, leaving 9 bases between them. CDR3 length: 11 amino acids. From germline, CDR1 is MGHDK and CDR2 SYGVNS.

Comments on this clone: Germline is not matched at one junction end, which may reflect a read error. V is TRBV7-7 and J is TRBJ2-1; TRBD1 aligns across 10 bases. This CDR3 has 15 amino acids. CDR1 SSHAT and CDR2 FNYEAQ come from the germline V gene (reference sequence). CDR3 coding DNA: TGTGCTAGCAGCCCCGGACAGGGGGTAAACAATGAGCAGTTCTTC. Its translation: CASSPGQGVNNEQFF.

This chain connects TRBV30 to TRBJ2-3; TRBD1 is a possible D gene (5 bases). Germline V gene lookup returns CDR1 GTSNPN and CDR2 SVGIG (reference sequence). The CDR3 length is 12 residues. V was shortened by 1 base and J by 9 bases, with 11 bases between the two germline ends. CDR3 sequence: CAWSGGARTQYF. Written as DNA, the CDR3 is TGTGCCTGGAGTGGTGGGGCACGGACGCAGTATTTT.

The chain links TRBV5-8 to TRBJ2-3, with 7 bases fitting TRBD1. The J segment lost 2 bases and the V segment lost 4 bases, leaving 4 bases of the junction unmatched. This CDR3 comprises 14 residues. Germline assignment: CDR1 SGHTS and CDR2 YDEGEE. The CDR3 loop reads CASSLGQITDTQYF. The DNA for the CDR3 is TGTGCCAGCAGCCTGGGACAGATCACAGATACGCAGTATTTT.

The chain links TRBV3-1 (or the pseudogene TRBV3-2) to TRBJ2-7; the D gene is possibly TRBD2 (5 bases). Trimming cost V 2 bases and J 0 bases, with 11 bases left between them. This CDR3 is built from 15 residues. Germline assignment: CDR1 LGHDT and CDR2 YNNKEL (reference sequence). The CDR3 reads CASSQWRRVSYEQYF. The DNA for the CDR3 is TGTGCCAGCAGCCAATGGCGGCGGGTCTCCTACGAGCAGTACTTC.

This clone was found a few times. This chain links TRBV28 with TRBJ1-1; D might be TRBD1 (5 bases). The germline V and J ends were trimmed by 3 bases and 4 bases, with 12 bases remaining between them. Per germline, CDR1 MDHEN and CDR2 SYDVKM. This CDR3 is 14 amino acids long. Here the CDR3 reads CASSLGREVTEAFF. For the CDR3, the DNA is TGTGCCAGCAGTTTGGGCAGGGAGGTCACTGAAGCTTTCTTT.

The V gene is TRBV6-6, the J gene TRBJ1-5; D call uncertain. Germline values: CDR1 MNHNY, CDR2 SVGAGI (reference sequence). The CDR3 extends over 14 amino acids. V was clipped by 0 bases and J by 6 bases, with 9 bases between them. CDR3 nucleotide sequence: TGTGCCAGCAGTTACTCGATCCTATCTCAGCCCCAGCATTTT. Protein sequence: CASSYSILSQPQHF.

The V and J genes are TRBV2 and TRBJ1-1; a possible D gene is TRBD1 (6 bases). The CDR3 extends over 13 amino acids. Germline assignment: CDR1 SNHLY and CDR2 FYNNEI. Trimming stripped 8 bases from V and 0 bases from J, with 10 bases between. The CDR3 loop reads CASLRTVNTEAFF. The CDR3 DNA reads TGTGCCAGCCTCAGGACAGTGAACACTGAAGCTTTCTTT.